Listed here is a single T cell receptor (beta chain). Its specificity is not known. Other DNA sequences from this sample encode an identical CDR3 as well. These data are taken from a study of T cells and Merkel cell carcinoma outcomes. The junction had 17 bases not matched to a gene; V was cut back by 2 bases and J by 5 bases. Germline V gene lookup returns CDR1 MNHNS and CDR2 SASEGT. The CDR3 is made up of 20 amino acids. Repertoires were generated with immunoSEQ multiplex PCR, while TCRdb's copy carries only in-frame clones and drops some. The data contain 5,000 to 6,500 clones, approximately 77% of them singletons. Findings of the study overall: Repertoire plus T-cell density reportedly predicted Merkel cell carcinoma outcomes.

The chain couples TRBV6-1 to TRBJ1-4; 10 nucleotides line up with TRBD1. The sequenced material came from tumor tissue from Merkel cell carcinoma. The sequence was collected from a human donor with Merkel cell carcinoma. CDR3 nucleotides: TGTGCCAGCAGTGAAATTTGGGACAGGGGCCGCTTTGCTCCAAATGAAAAACTGTTTTTT. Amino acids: CASSEIWDRGRFAPNEKLFF.